This T cell receptor beta chain was profiled in a study of tumor and adjacent non-tumor tissue in lung cancer (dated by TCRdb to the late 2010s). A note on the overall study: By cancer type, the cohort comprised 12 adenocarcinoma patients, a couple of squamous cell carcinoma patients and 1 small cell lung cancer patient. Among the approximately 15 patients, ages ranged from about 31 to 80 years, some ten were men and 5 were women, and disease was TNM stage I to III. A total of some 130,000,000 productive TCRbeta reads were generated by sequencing, corresponding to an average of about 4 million reads per sample. The study compared bulk TCRbeta repertoires from lung tumor tissue and matched distant non-tumor lung tissue of roughly 14 lung cancer patients. For each patient, one tumor sample and one normal lung sample were taken, giving under 35 paired specimens that underwent TCRbeta CDR3 sequencing. Results the study describes overall, beyond this receptor: Because peripheral blood was not sequenced, blood TCRbeta repertoires in the lung cancer patients of the study were not examined. Only about 15 patients were in the cohort, and the authors stated that larger samples and more detailed clinical data are needed. The sequencing platform is not named in the methods, and unique molecular identifiers are not mentioned. Younger patients had significantly higher TCR diversity, and higher tumor TCR diversity was associated with shorter overall and disease-free survival. A significantly larger cumulative share of the repertoire was made up by the top 100 clones in normal lung than in tumor tissue. TCR diversity (inverse Simpson) was significantly higher in tumor than in normal lung tissue (approximately 400 vs 170, P = 0.0075, Mann-Whitney U test).

There are 14 amino acids in the CDR3, from cysteine to phenylalanine inclusive. Only the CDR3 portion is preserved as DNA: 42 bases, with reading frame beginning at the first base. The germline V gene yields SGHAT for CDR1 and FQNNGV for CDR2. RNA was extracted from bulk unsorted tissue and checked for quality with a NanoDrop ND-1000 and an Agilent 2100. Donors were newly diagnosed lung cancer patients admitted for thoracic surgery in China between August and November 2014, without prior chemotherapy. Anyone who had undergone radiotherapy or chemotherapy before, or who had another cancer at the same time, was left out of the study. Surgical tissue pieces of about 1-2.3 cm3 were preserved in RNAlater solution and were kept at -80 degrees C until use. A remark on this clonotype: Its antigen remains unidentified. A read error may produce the germline difference seen at one junction end.

Library creation used multiplex PCR. The sequencer listed for this sample is Illumina HiSeq 2500. Following protocols modified from ARM-PCR, the researchers constructed TCRbeta libraries through three rounds of nested PCR with primers (Table S4). Before sequencing, PCR products of 200-500 bp were excised from the gel and purified with the QIAquick gel extraction kit. Regarding the original processing steps: Reads were cleaned using Trimmomatic, were merged into complete CDR3 sequences using FLASH, and were assigned to V(D)J germline segments using MiTCR. Clonal diversity was calculated as the inverse Simpson's index using VDJtools. Productive reads were defined as in-frame sequences without a premature stop codon. The public reads were quality trimmed at Q25 with fastp and then assembled into clones with MiXCR by TCRdb, keeping productive beta chains. Rows merge per CDR3 protein into single entries with the most common DNA and genes. The V and J calls reflect TCRdb's pipeline rather than the authors' work. This sample has 55,000 to 75,000 distinct CDR3 sequences in its table, and 60% of those were observed once. Around 20% of the sample is held by the ten biggest clonotypes.

What was sequenced was lung tumor tissue. This receptor was identified in a man between 45 and 60 years old with non-small cell lung cancer. This sequence uses TRBV11-2 and TRBJ2-7; a weak D assignment points to TRBD1 (6 bases agree). Read as DNA, the sequence is TGTGTCAGCAGCTACAGGGTTACTCACTACGAGCAGTACTTC. It specifies CVSSYRVTHYEQYF.